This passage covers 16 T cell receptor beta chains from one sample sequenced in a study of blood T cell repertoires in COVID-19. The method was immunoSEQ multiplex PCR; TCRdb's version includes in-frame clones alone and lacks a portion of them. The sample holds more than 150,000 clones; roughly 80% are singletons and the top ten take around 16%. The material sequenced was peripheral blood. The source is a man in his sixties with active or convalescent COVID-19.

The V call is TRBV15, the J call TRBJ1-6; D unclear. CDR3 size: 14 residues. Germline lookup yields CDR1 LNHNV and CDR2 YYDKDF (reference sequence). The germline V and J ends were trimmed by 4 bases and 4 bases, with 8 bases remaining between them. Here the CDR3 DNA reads TGTGCCACCAGCACACTCCCATATAATTCACCCCTCCACTTT. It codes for CATSTLPYNSPLHF.

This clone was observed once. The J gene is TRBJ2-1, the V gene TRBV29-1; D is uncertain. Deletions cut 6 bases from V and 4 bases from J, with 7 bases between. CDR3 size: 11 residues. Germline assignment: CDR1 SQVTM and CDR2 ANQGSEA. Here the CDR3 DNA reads TGCAGCGTCTCAGTTTACAATGAGCAGTTCTTC. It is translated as CSVSVYNEQFF.

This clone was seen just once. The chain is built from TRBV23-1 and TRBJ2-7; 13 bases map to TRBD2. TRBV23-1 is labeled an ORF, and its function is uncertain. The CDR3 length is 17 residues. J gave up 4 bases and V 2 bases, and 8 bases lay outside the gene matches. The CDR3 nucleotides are TGCGCCAGCAGTCAAGGTCAGGGGACTAGCGGGACGTACGAGCAGTACTTC. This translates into CASSQGQGTSGTYEQYF.

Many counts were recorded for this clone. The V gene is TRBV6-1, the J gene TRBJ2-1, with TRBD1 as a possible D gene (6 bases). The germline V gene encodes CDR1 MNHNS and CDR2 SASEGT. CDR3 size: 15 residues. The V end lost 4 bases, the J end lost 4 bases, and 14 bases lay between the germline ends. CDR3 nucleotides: TGTGCCAGCAGTGTAGCATCCGGGACATACAATGAGCAGTTCTTC. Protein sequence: CASSVASGTYNEQFF.

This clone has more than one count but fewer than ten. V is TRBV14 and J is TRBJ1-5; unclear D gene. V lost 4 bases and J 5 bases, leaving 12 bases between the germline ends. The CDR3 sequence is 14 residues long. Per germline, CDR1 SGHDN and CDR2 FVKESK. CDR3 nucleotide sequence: TGTGCCAGCAGCCTAAAGTCCCCAGATCAGCCCCAGCATTTT. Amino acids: CASSLKSPDQPQHF.

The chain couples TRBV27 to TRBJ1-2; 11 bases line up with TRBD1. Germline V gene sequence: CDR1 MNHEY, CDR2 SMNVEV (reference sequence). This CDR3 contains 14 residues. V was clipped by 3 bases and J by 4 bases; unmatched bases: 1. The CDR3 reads CASSFGTGGYGYTF. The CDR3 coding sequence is TGTGCCAGCAGTTTTGGGACAGGGGGCTATGGCTACACCTTC.

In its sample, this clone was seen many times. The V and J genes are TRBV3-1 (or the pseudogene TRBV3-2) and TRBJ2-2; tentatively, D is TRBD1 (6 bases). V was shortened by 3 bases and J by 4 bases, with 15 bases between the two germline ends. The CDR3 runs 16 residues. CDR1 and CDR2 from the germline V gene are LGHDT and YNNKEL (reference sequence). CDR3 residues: CASSQASGHRTGELFF. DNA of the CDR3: TGTGCCAGCAGCCAGGCCTCGGGACACCGCACCGGGGAGCTGTTTTTT.

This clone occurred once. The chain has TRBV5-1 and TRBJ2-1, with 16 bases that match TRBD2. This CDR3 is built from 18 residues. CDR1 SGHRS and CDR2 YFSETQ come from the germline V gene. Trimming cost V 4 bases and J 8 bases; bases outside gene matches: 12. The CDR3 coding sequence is TGCGCCAGCAGCCCCTCGGGACTAGCGGGAGGGCCAGTCGATGAGCAGTTCTTC. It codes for CASSPSGLAGGPVDEQFF.

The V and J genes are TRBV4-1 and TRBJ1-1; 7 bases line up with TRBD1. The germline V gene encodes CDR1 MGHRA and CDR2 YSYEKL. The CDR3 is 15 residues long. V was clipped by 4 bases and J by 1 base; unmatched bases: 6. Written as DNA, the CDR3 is TGCGCCAGCAGCCGCTCGGGACAGACGAACACTGAAGCTTTCTTT. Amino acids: CASSRSGQTNTEAFF.

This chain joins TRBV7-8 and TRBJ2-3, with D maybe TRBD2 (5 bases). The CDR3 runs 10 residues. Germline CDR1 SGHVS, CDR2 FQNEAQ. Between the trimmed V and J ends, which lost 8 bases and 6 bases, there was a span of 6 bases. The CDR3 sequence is CASGEDTQYF. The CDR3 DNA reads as TGTGCCAGCGGGGAGGATACGCAGTATTTT.

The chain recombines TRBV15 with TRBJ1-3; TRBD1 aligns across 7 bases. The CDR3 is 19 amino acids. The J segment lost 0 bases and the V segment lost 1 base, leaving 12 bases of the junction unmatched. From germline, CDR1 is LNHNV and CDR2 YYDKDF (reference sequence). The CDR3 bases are TGTGCCACCAGCAGAGGAAGAATAACAGGGGCGAGCTCTGGAAACACCATATATTTT. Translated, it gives CATSRGRITGASSGNTIYF.

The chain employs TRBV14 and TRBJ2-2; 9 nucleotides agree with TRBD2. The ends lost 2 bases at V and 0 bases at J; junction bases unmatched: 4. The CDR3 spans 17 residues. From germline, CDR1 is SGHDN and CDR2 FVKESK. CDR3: CASSQLAGFANTGELFF. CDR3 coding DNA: TGTGCCAGCAGCCAACTAGCGGGGTTCGCGAACACCGGGGAGCTGTTTTTT.

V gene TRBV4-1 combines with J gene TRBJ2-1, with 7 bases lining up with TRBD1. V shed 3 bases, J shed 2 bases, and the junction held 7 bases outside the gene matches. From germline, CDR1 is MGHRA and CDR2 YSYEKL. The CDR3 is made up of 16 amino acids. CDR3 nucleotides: TGCGCCAGCAGCCAGGAACCCGGGACAGCCTACAATGAGCAGTTCTTC. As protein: CASSQEPGTAYNEQFF.

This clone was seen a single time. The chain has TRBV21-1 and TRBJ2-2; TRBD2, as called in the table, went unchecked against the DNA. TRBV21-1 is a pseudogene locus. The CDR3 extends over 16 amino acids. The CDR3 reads CASSLPGTSFPGELFF. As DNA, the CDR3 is TGTGCCAGCAGCCTACCCGGGACTAGTTTCCCCGGGGAGCTGTTTTTT.

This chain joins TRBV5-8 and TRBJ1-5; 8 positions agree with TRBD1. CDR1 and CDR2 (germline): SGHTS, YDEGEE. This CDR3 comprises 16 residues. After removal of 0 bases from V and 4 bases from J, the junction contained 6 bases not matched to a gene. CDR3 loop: CASSLVAGTGNQPQHF. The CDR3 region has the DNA TGTGCCAGCAGCTTGGTAGCCGGGACAGGTAATCAGCCCCAGCATTTT.

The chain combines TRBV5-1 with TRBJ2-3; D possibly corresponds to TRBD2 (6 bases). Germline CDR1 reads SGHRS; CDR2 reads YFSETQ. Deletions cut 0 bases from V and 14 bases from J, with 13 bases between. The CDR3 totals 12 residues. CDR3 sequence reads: CASSLAGLGGYF. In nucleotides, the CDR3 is TGCGCCAGCAGCTTGGCGGGACTTGGGGGGTATTTT.